The present T cell receptor (beta chain) was sequenced within a study of neurological immune-mediated disorders. From the 5' RACE reads, TCRdb called clonotypes with MiXCR, one entry per CDR3 protein. Of some 76,000 distinct CDR3 sequences in the sample, 2.5% to 4% were seen once. V shed 2 bases and J shed 4 bases, with 29 bases lying between them. The CDR3 is made up of 20 amino acids. Looked up from germline, CDR1 is MNHNY and CDR2 is SVGAGI (reference sequence). This clonotype was counted ten times or more. The specimen sequenced was PBMCs. J is TRBJ1-2 and V is TRBV6-6; D is unclear. This TCR was recovered from a woman aged 45 to 65 with multiple sclerosis. For the CDR3, the DNA is TGTGCCAGCAGTTACCCCGCGGACGTCACTAGGTATCGGCCTAGCTATGGCTACACCTTC. Translation: CASSYPADVTRYRPSYGYTF.